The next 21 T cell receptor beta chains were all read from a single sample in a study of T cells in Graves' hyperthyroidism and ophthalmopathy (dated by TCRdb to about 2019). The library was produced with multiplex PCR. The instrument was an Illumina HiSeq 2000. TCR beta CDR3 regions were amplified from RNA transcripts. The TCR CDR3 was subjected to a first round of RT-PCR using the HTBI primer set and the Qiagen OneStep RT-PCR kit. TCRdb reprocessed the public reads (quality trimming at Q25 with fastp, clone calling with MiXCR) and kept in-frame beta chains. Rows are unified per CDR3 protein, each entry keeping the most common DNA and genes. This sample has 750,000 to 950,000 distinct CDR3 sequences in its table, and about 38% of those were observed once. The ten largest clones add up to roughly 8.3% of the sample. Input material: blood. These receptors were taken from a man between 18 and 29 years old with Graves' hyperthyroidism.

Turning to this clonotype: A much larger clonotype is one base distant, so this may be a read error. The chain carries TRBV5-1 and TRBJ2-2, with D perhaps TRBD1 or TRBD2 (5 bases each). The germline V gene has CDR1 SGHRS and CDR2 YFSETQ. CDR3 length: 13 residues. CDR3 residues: CASAGTNTGELLF. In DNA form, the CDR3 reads TGCGCCAGCGCAGGGACGAACACCGGGGAGCTGCTTTTT. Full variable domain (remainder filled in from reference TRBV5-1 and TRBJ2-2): KAGVTQTPRYLIKTRGQQVTLSCSPISGHRSVSWYQQTPGQGLQFLFEYFSETQRNKGNFPGRFSGRQFSNSRSEMNVSTLELGDSALYLCASAGTNTGELLFGEGSRLTVL.

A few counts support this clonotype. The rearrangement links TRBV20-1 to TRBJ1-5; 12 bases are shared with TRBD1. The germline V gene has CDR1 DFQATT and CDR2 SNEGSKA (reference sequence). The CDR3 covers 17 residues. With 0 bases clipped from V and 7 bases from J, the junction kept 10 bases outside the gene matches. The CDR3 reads CSARETGQGAYEQPQHF. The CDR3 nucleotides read TGCAGTGCTAGAGAAACGGGACAGGGGGCTTATGAACAGCCCCAGCATTTT.

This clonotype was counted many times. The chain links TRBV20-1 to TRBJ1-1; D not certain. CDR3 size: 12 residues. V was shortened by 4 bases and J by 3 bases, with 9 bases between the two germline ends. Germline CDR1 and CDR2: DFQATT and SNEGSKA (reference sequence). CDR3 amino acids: CSATLGHTEAFF. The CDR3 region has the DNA TGCAGTGCTACCCTCGGGCACACTGAAGCTTTCTTT.

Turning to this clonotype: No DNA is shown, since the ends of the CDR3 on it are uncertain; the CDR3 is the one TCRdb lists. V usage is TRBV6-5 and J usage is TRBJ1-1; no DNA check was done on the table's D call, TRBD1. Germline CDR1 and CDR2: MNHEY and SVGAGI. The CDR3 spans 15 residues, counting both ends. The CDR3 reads CASSSSDRGNTEAFF.

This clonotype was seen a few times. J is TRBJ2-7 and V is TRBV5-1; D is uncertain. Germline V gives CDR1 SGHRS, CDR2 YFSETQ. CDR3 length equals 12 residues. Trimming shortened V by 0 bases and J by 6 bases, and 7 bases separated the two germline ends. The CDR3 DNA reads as TGCGCCAGCAGCTTGGACAGCGTCGAGCAGTACTTC. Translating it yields CASSLDSVEQYF.

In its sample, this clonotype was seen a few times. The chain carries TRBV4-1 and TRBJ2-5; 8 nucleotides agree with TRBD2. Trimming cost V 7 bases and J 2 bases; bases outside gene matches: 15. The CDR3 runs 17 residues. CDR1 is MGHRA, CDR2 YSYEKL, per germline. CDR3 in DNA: TGCGCCAGCACCCCCAGCGTACTTGGCGGGGGGCAAGAGACCCAGTACTTC. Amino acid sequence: CASTPSVLGGGQETQYF.

CDR3 DNA sequence: TGTGCCAGCAGCCTCGAACAGTCGGGGACAGCTGAGTACTTC. Translating gives CASSLEQSGTAEYF. J is TRBJ2-7 and V is TRBV6-5; TRBD1 agrees at 7 bases. Germline CDR1 is MNHEY and CDR2 is SVGAGI. V shed 6 bases, J shed 11 bases, and the junction held 16 bases outside the gene matches. There are 14 residues in the CDR3.

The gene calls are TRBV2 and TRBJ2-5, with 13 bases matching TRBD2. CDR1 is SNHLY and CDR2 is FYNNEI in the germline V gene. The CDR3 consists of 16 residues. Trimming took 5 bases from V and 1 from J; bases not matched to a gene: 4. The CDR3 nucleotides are TGTGCCAGCAGTCGACTAGCGGGGGGCTCCCAAGAGACCCAGTACTTC. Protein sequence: CASSRLAGGSQETQYF.

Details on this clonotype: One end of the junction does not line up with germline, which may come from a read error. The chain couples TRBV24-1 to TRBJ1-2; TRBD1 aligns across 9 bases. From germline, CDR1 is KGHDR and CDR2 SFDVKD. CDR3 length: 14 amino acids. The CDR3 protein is CAASDRDRADGYTF. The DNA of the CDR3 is TGTGCCGCCAGTGACCGGGACAGGGCGGACGGCTACACCTTC.

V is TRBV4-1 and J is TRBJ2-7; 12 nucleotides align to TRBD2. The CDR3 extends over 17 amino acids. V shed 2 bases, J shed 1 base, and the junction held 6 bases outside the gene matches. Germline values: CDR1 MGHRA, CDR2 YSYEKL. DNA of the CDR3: TGCGCCAGCAGCCAAACCTGGACTAGCGGGGAGTCCTACGAGCAGTACTTC. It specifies CASSQTWTSGESYEQYF.

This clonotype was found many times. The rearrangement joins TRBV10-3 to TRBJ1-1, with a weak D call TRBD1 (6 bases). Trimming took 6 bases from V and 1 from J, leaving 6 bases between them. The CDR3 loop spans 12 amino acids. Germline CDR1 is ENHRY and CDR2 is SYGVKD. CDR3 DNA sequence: TGTGCCATCAGGGGGGCGAACACTGAAGCTTTCTTT. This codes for CAIRGANTEAFF.

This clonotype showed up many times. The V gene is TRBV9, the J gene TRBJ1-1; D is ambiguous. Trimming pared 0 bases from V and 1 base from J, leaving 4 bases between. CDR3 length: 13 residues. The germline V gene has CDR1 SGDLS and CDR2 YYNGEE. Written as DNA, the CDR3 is TGTGCCAGCAGCGTAGGAGCGAACACTGAAGCTTTCTTT. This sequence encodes CASSVGANTEAFF. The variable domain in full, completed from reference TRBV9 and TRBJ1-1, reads DSGVTQTPKHLITATGQRVTLRCSPRSGDLSVYWYQQSLDQGLQFLIQYYNGEERAKGNILERFSAQQFPDLHSELNLSSLELGDSALYFCASSVGANTEAFFGQGTRLTVV.

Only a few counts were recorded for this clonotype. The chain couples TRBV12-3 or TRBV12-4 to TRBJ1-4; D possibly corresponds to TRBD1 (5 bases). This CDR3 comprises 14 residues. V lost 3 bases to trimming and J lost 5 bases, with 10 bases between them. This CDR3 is CASSLGQMNEKLFF. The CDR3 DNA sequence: TGTGCCAGCAGTTTGGGGCAGATGAATGAAAAACTGTTTTTT.

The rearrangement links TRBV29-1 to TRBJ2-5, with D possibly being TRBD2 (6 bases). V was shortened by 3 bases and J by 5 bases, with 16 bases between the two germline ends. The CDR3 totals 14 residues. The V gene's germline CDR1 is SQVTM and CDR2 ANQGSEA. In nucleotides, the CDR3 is TGCAGCGTTGACTGGGCGGGGAAGCGGGAGACCCAGTACTTC. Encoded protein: CSVDWAGKRETQYF.

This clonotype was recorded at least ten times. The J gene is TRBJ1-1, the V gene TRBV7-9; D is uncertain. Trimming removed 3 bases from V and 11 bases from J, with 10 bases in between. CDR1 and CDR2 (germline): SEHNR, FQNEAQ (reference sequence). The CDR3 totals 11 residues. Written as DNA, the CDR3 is TGTGCCAGCAGCTTGAACGGAGGCGCTTTCTTT. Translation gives CASSLNGGAFF.

CDR3: CASSLLGKAEAFF. The DNA of the CDR3 is TGTGCCAGCAGTTTGCTGGGGAAGGCTGAAGCTTTCTTT. The gene calls are TRBV12-3 or TRBV12-4 and TRBJ1-1; D is ambiguous. V gave up 3 bases and J gave up 6 bases, with 11 bases separating them. The CDR3 is 13 amino acids.

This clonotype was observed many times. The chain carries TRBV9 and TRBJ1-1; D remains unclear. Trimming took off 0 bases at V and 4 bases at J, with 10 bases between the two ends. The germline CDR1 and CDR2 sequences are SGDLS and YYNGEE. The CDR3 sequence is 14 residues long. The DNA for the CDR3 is TGTGCCAGCAGCGTAGGGTGGGGTCTCACTGAAGCTTTCTTT. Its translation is CASSVGWGLTEAFF.

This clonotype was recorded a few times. The CDR3 loop reads CASSFRSSNEKLFF. The CDR3 DNA follows: TGTGCCAGCAGCTTCAGGTCATCAAATGAAAAACTGTTTTTT. The chain joins TRBV5-6 to TRBJ1-4; D unresolved. The CDR3 totals 14 residues. Trimming cost V 2 bases and J 5 bases, with 10 bases left between them. Germline-derived CDR1 and CDR2 are SGHDT and YYEEEE.

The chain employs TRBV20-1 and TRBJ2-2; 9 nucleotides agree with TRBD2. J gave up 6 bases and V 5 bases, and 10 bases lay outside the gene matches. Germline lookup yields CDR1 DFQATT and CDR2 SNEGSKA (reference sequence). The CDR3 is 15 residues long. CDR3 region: CSASNSGGNAGELFF. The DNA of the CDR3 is TGCAGTGCTTCCAATAGCGGGGGAAACGCCGGGGAGCTGTTTTTT.

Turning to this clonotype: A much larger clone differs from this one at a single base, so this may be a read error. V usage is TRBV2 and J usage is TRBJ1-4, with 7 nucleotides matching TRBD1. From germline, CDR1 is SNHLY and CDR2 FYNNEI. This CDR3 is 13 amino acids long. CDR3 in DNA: TGTGCCACCCACCGGGACAGTAATGAAAGACTGTTTTTT. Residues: CATHRDSNERLFF.

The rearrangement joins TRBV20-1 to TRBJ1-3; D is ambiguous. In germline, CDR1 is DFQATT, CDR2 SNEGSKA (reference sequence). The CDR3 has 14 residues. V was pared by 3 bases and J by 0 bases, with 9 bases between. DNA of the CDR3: TGCAGTGCTAGCCCGGACCGCTCTGGAAACACCATATATTTT. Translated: CSASPDRSGNTIYF.